These 28 T cell receptor beta chains share one sample of origin, sequenced in a study of shared clonotypes between healthy human individuals. Generated by immunoSEQ multiplex PCR, the TCRdb table keeps only in-frame clones and is missing some. The profile covers nearly 1,000,000 clones, with around three quarters appearing a single time and about 1.5% taken by the ten largest. Sequences were obtained from memory CD4+ T cells sorted from blood. Regarding subset: CD45RA-negative fraction. The receptors were gathered from a man younger than 35 in good health.

This clone was seen a single time. The same CDR3 also results from other DNA sequences found in this sample. The CDR3 is CASSPGAGDEKLFF. The DNA of the CDR3 is TGTGCCAGCTCGCCTGGGGCAGGGGACGAAAAACTGTTTTTT. The chain has TRBV18 and TRBJ1-4; possible D gene TRBD1, 6 bases. Trimming left V 6 bases short and J 8 bases short, with 16 bases between. The CDR3 totals 14 residues. CDR1 is KGHSH and CDR2 is LQKENI in the germline V gene.

CDR3 region: CASSRPGKEGRGYTF. The CDR3 nucleotides are TGTGCCAGCAGCCGGCCAGGAAAAGAAGGTCGGGGCTACACCTTC. J is TRBJ1-2 and V is TRBV5-4, with D unresolved. Per germline, CDR1 SGHNT and CDR2 YYREEE (reference sequence). Trimming cost V 4 bases and J 8 bases, with 21 bases left between them. The CDR3 loop spans 15 amino acids.

V is TRBV18 and J is TRBJ2-1; D may match TRBD1 or TRBD2 (7 bases each). Per the germline V gene, CDR1 is KGHSH and CDR2 is LQKENI. The CDR3 has 15 amino acids. V was cut by 0 bases and J by 9 bases, with 15 bases left in between. CDR3 coding DNA: TGTGCCAGCTCACCACCGGCGGGGGCAGGGGGTGAGCAGTTCTTC. Protein: CASSPPAGAGGEQFF.

The V call is TRBV7-9, the J call TRBJ2-1, with D possibly matching TRBD2 (5 bases). The CDR3 loop spans 16 amino acids. From germline, CDR1 is SEHNR and CDR2 FQNEAQ (reference sequence). V was clipped by 5 bases and J by 3 bases, with 17 bases between them. This chain's CDR3 is CASSPRRRVDYNEQFF. CDR3 sequence (DNA): TGTGCCAGCAGCCCGCGCCGGCGGGTGGACTACAATGAGCAGTTCTTC.

The genes are TRBV4-1 and TRBJ2-3, with TRBD2 matching over 8 bases. The CDR3 is 19 residues long. Trimming removed 0 bases from V and 1 base from J; junction bases left unmatched: 12. From germline, CDR1 is MGHRA and CDR2 YSYEKL. CDR3 nucleotides: TGCGCCAGCAGCCAAGACCTATTCCCCTATAGCGGGGGCACAGATACGCAGTATTTT. Amino acids: CASSQDLFPYSGGTDTQYF.

The gene calls are TRBV7-2 and TRBJ2-2, with 10 positions matching TRBD2. This CDR3 region has 16 residues. V shed 2 bases and J 5 bases; nucleotides not matched to a gene: 5. Germline-derived CDR1 and CDR2 are SGHTA and FQGNSA. In DNA, the CDR3 is TGTGCCAGCAGCTTACTAGCGGGAGTACGGACCGGGGAGCTGTTTTTT. As protein: CASSLLAGVRTGELFF.

With regard to this clone: Other DNA sequences in this specimen translate into the identical CDR3. The chain couples TRBV10-1 to TRBJ2-3, with 9 bases that match TRBD1. The V and J ends lost 8 bases and 3 bases, in that order; junction bases with no gene match: 6. The CDR3 extends over 14 amino acids. CDR1 WNHNN and CDR2 SYGVQD come from the germline V gene (reference sequence). The CDR3 spells CASGTGFGTDTQYF. CDR3 sequence (DNA): TGCGCCAGCGGGACAGGGTTCGGGACAGATACGCAGTATTTT.

This sequence joins TRBV7-8 and TRBJ2-7; 7 bases line up with TRBD2. J gave up 5 bases and V 2 bases, and 9 bases lay outside the gene matches. This CDR3 region has 15 residues. CDR1 and CDR2 (germline): SGHVS, FQNEAQ. CDR3 amino acids: CASSLIRTSFNEQYF. CDR3 sequence (DNA): TGTGCCAGCAGCTTAATCAGGACTAGTTTTAACGAGCAGTACTTC.

This clone showed up many times. V and J are TRBV7-2 and TRBJ2-1; 13 bases fit TRBD2. Germline values: CDR1 SGHTA, CDR2 FQGNSA. There are 16 residues in the CDR3. With 4 bases clipped from V and 2 bases from J, the junction kept 2 bases outside the gene matches. CDR3 residues: CASSSGLAGPYNEQFF. CDR3 bases: TGTGCCAGCAGCTCGGGACTAGCGGGACCCTACAATGAGCAGTTCTTC.

The V call is TRBV14, the J call TRBJ2-2; a weak D match, TRBD1 (6 bases). V lost 4 bases to trimming and J lost 1 base, with 13 bases between them. This CDR3 comprises 16 residues. Germline values: CDR1 SGHDN, CDR2 FVKESK. As DNA, the CDR3 is TGTGCCAGCAGCCTTAGACAGGTTTTGAACACCGGGGAGCTGTTTTTT. Residues: CASSLRQVLNTGELFF.

There are many counts of this clone. The chain has TRBV12-1 and TRBJ1-1. TRBV12-1 is flagged as a pseudogene. The CDR3 extends over 14 amino acids. The chain's CDR3 is CASSVWGCNTEAFF. The DNA of the CDR3 is TGTGCCAGCAGCGTGTGGGGGTGTAACACTGAAGCTTTCTTT.

In this sample, this clone turned up many times. V usage is TRBV9 and J usage is TRBJ2-7, with 8 bases that match TRBD1. J lost 2 bases, V lost 3 bases, and 7 bases had no gene match. This CDR3 has 15 residues. Germline V gene sequence: CDR1 SGDLS, CDR2 YYNGEE. As DNA, the CDR3 is TGTGCCAGCAGCGCTCAGACAGGGGTCCCCTACGAGCAGTACTTC. As protein: CASSAQTGVPYEQYF. Looking up the rest from reference TRBV9 and TRBJ2-7 gives the full variable domain: DSGVTQTPKHLITATGQRVTLRCSPRSGDLSVYWYQQSLDQGLQFLIQYYNGEERAKGNILERFSAQQFPDLHSELNLSSLELGDSALYFCASSAQTGVPYEQYFGPGTRLTVT.

This clone was detected once. The chain combines TRBV5-1 with TRBJ1-2; TRBD1 matches at 7 bases. Germline CDR1 is SGHRS and CDR2 is YFSETQ. J was trimmed by 4 bases and V by 5 bases; bases with no gene match: 14. The length of the CDR3 is 16 residues. The CDR3 reads CASSPRRPGQPYGYTF. The CDR3 bases are TGCGCCAGCAGTCCGAGGAGACCGGGACAGCCCTATGGCTACACCTTC.

The genes are TRBV9 and TRBJ2-2; 7 bases match TRBD2. This CDR3 comprises 19 residues. Germline CDR1 SGDLS, CDR2 YYNGEE. Trimming at V came to 4 bases and at J to 4 bases, leaving 19 bases not matched to a gene. The CDR3 here is CASSLPLLAGVPGTGELFF. CDR3 nucleotides: TGTGCCAGCAGCCTCCCCCTCTTGGCGGGAGTTCCAGGCACCGGGGAGCTGTTTTTT.

This chain joins TRBV6-1 and TRBJ2-7; TRBD2 aligns across 12 bases. Germline CDR1 MNHNS, CDR2 SASEGT. J gave up 2 bases and V 3 bases, and 2 bases lay outside the gene matches. This CDR3 region has 15 residues. The CDR3 DNA follows: TGTGCCAGCAGTGAGTCTAGCGGGGGGGCCTACGAGCAGTACTTC. As protein: CASSESSGGAYEQYF.

Only one count was recorded for this clone. The V and J genes are TRBV10-2 and TRBJ2-7; tentatively, D is TRBD1 or TRBD2 (7 bases each). The germline CDR1 and CDR2 sequences are WSHSY and SAAADI. The length of the CDR3 is 15 residues. The V and J ends lost 5 bases and 0 bases respectively, with 14 bases between them. CDR3 sequence (DNA): TGCGCCAGCAGTTCCCCCAGGGGGGGCTCCTACGAGCAGTACTTC. It yields the protein CASSSPRGGSYEQYF.

This clone has more than one count but fewer than ten. Other DNA sequences in the sample encode the same CDR3. The chain couples TRBV5-1 to TRBJ2-5; D uncertain. The length of the CDR3 is 12 residues. Germline V gives CDR1 SGHRS, CDR2 YFSETQ. The V end was cut by 0 bases, the J end by 1 base, with 1 base between. CDR3 sequence: CASSLGQETQYF. Written as DNA, the CDR3 is TGCGCCAGCAGCTTGGGCCAAGAGACCCAGTACTTC.

This sequence joins TRBV28 and TRBJ2-1; the D gene is possibly TRBD2 (5 bases). Germline V gene data show CDR1 as MDHEN and CDR2 as SYDVKM. The ends were cut back, 10 bases at V and 8 bases at J, with 21 bases in the middle. The CDR3 consists of 14 residues. CDR3 sequence (DNA): TGTGCCACTCTAGGCGGGTTGGGTAGTCATGAGCAGTTCTTC. This sequence encodes CATLGGLGSHEQFF.

V gene TRBV7-2 combines with J gene TRBJ1-5, with unresolved D. V lost 3 bases and J 4 bases, leaving 7 bases between the germline ends. The CDR3 runs 13 residues. The V gene's germline CDR1 is SGHTA and CDR2 FQGNSA. The CDR3 sequence: CASSLERNQPQHF. CDR3 bases: TGTGCCAGCAGCTTGGAGCGTAATCAGCCCCAGCATTTT.

Written as DNA, the CDR3 is TGTGCCAGCAGCTTAGGGTTGCAGGGCGGCCAAGAGACCCAGTACTTC. This translates into CASSLGLQGGQETQYF. The chain is built from TRBV7-9 and TRBJ2-5; maybe TRBD1 (5 bases). CDR1 is SEHNR, CDR2 FQNEAQ, per germline (reference sequence). The CDR3 spans 16 residues. Deletions cut 1 base from V and 1 base from J, with 13 bases between.

Many counts were recorded for this clone. The sample carries other DNA sequences with the same CDR3. The CDR3 spells CASSLGQGVYGYTF. DNA for the CDR3: TGTGCCAGCAGCCTGGGACAGGGGGTCTATGGCTACACCTTC. The chain links TRBV7-9 to TRBJ1-2; 11 bases line up with TRBD1. The ends lost 5 bases at V and 4 bases at J; junction bases unmatched: 3. The CDR3 covers 14 residues. Germline CDR1 reads SEHNR; CDR2 reads FQNEAQ (reference sequence).

The chain is built from TRBV6-1 and TRBJ2-6; TRBD1 might be the D (6 bases). CDR3 length equals 15 residues. V lost 5 bases to trimming and J lost 2 bases, with 10 bases between them. CDR1 is MNHNS and CDR2 is SASEGT in the germline V gene. The CDR3 loop is CASSTRTAGANVLTF. CDR3 DNA sequence: TGTGCCAGCAGTACCCGGACAGCTGGGGCCAACGTCCTGACTTTC.

The rearrangement uses TRBV10-3 and TRBJ1-6; D gene uncertain. This CDR3 is built from 15 residues. From germline, CDR1 is ENHRY and CDR2 SYGVKD. V was shortened by 7 bases and J by 1 base, with 11 bases between the two germline ends. CDR3 nucleotides: TGTGCCATCATCTTTAAGGGATCCTATAATTCACCCCTCCACTTT. Translated: CAIIFKGSYNSPLHF.

CDR3 coding DNA: TGTGCCAGCAGCCGGCTAGCGGGGGGTACCCAAGAGACCCAGTACTTC. Protein sequence: CASSRLAGGTQETQYF. The chain links TRBV4-2 to TRBJ2-5, with TRBD2 matching over 11 bases. The CDR3 sequence is 16 residues long. Trimming removed 4 bases from V and 1 base from J; junction bases left unmatched: 5. The germline CDR1 and CDR2 sequences are LGHNA and YNFKEQ.

V usage is TRBV1 and J usage is TRBJ2-7; the table's D call TRBD1 went unverified against the DNA. TRBV1 is annotated as a pseudogene. The CDR3 consists of 14 residues. CDR3 residues: CTSSPDRVDYEQYF. In DNA form, the CDR3 reads TGCACCAGCAGCCCCGACAGAGTCGACTACGAGCAGTACTTC.

The chain is built from TRBV10-2 and TRBJ2-5; no clear D gene. CDR1 and CDR2 (germline): WSHSY, SAAADI. V lost 2 bases to trimming and J lost 1 base, with 8 bases between them. CDR3 length: 14 residues. The CDR3 reads CASSEAVSQETQYF. CDR3 bases: TGCGCCAGCAGTGAGGCCGTATCCCAAGAGACCCAGTACTTC.

The chain combines TRBV27 with TRBJ2-3, with D perhaps TRBD1 or TRBD2 (5 bases each). With 6 bases removed from V and 9 bases from J, the gap between germline ends came to 16 bases. The CDR3 runs to 13 residues. CDR1 and CDR2 (germline): MNHEY, SMNVEV (reference sequence). This CDR3 is CASRPGVAGTQYF. The CDR3 bases are TGTGCCAGCAGACCCGGGGTGGCAGGGACGCAGTATTTT.

The chain joins TRBV2 to TRBJ2-3; D not certain. CDR3 length equals 16 residues. V was trimmed by 1 base and J by 0 bases, leaving 11 bases between them. Germline V lookup: CDR1 SNHLY, CDR2 FYNNEI. The CDR3 region is CASSEDSPASTDTQYF. The CDR3 nucleotides read TGTGCCAGCAGTGAAGACAGCCCGGCTAGCACAGATACGCAGTATTTT.